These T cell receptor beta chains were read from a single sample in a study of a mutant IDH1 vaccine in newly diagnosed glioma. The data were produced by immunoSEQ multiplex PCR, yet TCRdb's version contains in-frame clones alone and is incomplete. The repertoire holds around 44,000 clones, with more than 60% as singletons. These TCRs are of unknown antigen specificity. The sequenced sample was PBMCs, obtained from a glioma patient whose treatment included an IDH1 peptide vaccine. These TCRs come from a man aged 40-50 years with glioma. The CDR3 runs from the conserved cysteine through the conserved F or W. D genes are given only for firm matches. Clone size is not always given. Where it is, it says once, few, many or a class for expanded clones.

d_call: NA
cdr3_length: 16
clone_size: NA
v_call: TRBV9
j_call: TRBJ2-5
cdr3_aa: CASSVAGEWAQETQYF
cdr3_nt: TGTGCCAGCAGCGTAGCTGGAGAATGGGCCCAAGAGACCCAGTACTTC

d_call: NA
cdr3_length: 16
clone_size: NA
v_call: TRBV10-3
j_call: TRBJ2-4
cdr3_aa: CAISESQRGVKNIQYF
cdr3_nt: TGTGCCATCAGTGAGTCGCAACGGGGAGTCAAAAACATTCAGTACTTC

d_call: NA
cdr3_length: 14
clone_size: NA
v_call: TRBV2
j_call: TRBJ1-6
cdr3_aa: CASKVKGWNSPLHF
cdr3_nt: TGTGCCAGCAAGGTTAAAGGCTGGAATTCACCCCTCCACTTT

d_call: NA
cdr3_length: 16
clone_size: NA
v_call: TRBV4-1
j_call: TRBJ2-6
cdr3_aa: CASSRIGVSGANVLTF
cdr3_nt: TGCGCCAGCAGCCGAATCGGAGTATCTGGGGCCAACGTCCTGACTTTC

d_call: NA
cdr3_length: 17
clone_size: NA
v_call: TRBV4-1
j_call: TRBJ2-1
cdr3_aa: CASSQDMSQGVNNEQFF
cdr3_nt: TGCGCCAGCAGCCAAGATATGAGTCAGGGAGTAAACAATGAGCAGTTCTTC

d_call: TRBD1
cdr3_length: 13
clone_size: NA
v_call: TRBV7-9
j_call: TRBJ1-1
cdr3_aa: CASSKGQGFEAFF
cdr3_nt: TGTGCCAGCAGCAAGGGACAGGGTTTTGAAGCTTTCTTT

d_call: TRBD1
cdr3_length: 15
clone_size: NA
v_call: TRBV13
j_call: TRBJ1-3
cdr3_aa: CASSQDRVYGNTIYF
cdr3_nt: TGTGCCAGCAGCCAAGACAGGGTCTACGGAAACACCATATATTTT

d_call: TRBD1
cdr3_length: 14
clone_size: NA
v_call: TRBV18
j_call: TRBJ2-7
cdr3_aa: CASSLGTGAYEQYF
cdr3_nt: TGTGCCAGCTCACTTGGGACAGGGGCCTACGAGCAGTACTTC

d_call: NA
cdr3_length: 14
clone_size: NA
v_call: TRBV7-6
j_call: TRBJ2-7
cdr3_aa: CASTDLSRDSWQYF
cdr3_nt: TGTGCCAGCACCGACCTCTCGAGGGACTCGTGGCAGTACTTC

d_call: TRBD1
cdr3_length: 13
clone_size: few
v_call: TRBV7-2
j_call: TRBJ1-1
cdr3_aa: CASSSRGKAEAFF
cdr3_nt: TGTGCCAGCAGCTCCAGGGGGAAGGCTGAAGCTTTCTTT

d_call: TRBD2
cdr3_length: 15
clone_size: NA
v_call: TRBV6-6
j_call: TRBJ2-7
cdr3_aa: CASSYSSSGGLEQYF
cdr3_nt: TGTGCCAGCAGTTACTCCTCCAGCGGGGGCCTTGAGCAGTACTTC

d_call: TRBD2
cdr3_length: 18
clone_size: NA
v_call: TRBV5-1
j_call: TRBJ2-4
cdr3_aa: CASSWRSGGADAKNIQYF
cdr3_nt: TGCGCCAGCAGCTGGCGGAGCGGGGGGGCCGATGCCAAAAACATTCAGTACTTC

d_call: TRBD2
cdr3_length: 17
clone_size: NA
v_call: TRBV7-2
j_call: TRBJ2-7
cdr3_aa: CASSLGLAGPSSYEQYF
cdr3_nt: TGTGCCAGCAGCCTGGGACTAGCGGGGCCCAGCTCCTACGAGCAGTACTTC

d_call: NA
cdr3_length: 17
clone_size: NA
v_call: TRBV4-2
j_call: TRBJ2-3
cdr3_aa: CASSQDLIVLGTDTQYF
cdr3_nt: TGTGCCAGCAGCCAAGATCTGATTGTGCTCGGCACAGATACGCAGTATTTT

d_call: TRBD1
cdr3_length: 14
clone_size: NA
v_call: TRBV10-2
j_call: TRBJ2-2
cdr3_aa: CASSPGQGIGELFF
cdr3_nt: TGCGCCAGCAGTCCTGGACAGGGTATCGGGGAGCTGTTTTTT

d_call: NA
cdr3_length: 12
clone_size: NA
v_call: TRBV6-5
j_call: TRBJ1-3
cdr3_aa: CASSYNGDTIYF
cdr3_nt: TGTGCCAGCAGTTACAATGGGGACACCATATATTTT

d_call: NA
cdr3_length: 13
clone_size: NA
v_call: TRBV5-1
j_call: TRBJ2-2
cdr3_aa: CASSLSPPGELFF
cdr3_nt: TGCGCCAGCAGCTTGTCCCCCCCCGGGGAGCTGTTTTTT

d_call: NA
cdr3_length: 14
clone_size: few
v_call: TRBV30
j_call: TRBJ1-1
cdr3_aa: CAWSPTSMNTEAFF
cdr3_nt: TGTGCCTGGAGCCCTACTTCCATGAACACTGAAGCTTTCTTT

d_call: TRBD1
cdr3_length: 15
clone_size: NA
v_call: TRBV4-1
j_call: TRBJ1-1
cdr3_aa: CASSRMDRENTEAFF
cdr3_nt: TGCGCCAGCAGCCGGATGGACAGGGAGAACACTGAAGCTTTCTTT

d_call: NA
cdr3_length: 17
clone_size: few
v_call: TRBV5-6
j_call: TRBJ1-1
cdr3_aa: CASSPMRFRVGNTEAFF
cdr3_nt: TGTGCCAGCAGCCCTATGCGGTTTCGGGTTGGGAACACTGAAGCTTTCTTT

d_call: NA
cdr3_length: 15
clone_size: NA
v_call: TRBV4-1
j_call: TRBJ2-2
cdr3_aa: CASSQGHGPPGELFF
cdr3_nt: TGCGCCAGCAGCCAAGGGCACGGCCCCCCCGGGGAGCTGTTTTTT

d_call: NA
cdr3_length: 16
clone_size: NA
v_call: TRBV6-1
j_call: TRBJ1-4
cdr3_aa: CASSDFRRATNEKLFF
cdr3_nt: TGTGCCAGCAGTGATTTTAGGCGGGCAACTAATGAAAAACTGTTTTTT

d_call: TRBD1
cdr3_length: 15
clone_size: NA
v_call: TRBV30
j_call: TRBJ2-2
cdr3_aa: CAWSEDRVGPGELFF
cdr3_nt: TGTGCCTGGAGCGAGGACAGGGTTGGTCCCGGGGAGCTGTTTTTT

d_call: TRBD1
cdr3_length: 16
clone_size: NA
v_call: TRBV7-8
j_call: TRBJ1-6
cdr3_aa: CASSQSTTGNNSPLHF
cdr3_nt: TGTGCCAGCAGCCAGAGCACGACAGGGAACAATTCACCCCTCCACTTT

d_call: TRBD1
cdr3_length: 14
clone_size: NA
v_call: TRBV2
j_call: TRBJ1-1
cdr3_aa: CAGRRDSRNTEAFF
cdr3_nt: TGTGCCGGCAGAAGGGACAGTCGGAACACTGAAGCTTTCTTT